Presented here are 26 T cell receptor beta chains from one specimen sequenced in a study of blood T cell repertoires in COVID-19. Profiling relied on immunoSEQ multiplex PCR, and the TCRdb table lists in-frame clones only, not all of them. The sample holds approximately 300,000 clones, around 89% seen once. Sequencing was done on a sample of peripheral blood. The receptors stem from a man aged 18-30 years who had recovered from COVID-19.

The chain links TRBV6-6 to TRBJ2-5, with 12 bases matching TRBD2. CDR1 is MNHNY and CDR2 is SVGAGI in the germline V gene (reference sequence). The CDR3 runs 15 residues. Unmatched junction bases numbered 6, after V lost 5 bases and J lost 5 bases. The CDR3 protein is CASSLLAGGRETQYF. In DNA, the CDR3 is TGTGCCAGCAGTCTTCTAGCGGGGGGGAGGGAGACCCAGTACTTC.

The CDR3 region has the DNA TGCGCCAGCAGCTTTGCCGGTACGGTACACTATGGCTACACCTTC. It is translated as CASSFAGTVHYGYTF. The gene calls are TRBV5-1 and TRBJ1-2; no clear D gene. CDR3 length equals 15 residues. V gave up 2 bases and J gave up 3 bases, with 14 bases separating them. Germline values: CDR1 SGHRS, CDR2 YFSETQ.

This chain uses TRBV29-1 with TRBJ2-3, with 7 bases fitting TRBD2. J was trimmed by 0 bases and V by 4 bases; bases with no gene match: 7. This CDR3 is built from 15 residues. Germline V CDR1 and CDR2: SQVTM, ANQGSEA. The CDR3: CSVAILAASTDTQYF. CDR3 nucleotide sequence: TGCAGCGTTGCAATCCTAGCGGCTAGCACAGATACGCAGTATTTT.

This chain connects TRBV11-2 to TRBJ1-3; D ambiguous. V lost 2 bases, J lost 4 bases, and 12 bases lay in between. From germline, CDR1 is SGHAT and CDR2 FQNNGV. The CDR3 contains 15 residues. CDR3 residues: CASSLYNKQGNTIYF. The DNA of the CDR3 is TGTGCCAGCAGCTTATATAACAAACAGGGAAACACCATATATTTT.

The chain uses TRBV10-3 and TRBJ1-6; the D is unclear. The germline V and J ends were trimmed by 0 bases and 0 bases, with 9 bases remaining between them. The CDR3 sequence is 17 residues long. Germline V gives CDR1 ENHRY, CDR2 SYGVKD. CDR3 protein: CAISESPTSSYNSPLHF. In DNA form, the CDR3 reads TGTGCCATCAGTGAGTCCCCGACAAGCTCCTATAATTCACCCCTCCACTTT.

Worth noting for this clone: One junction end disagrees with the germline gene, perhaps due to a read error. The chain links TRBV28 to TRBJ1-2; 11 positions match TRBD1. Per the germline V gene, CDR1 is MDHEN and CDR2 is SYDVKM. This CDR3 is 17 amino acids long. The CDR3 reads CASSLGGTGGPLSFSAF. CDR3 coding DNA: TGTGCCAGCAGTTTGGGGGGGACAGGGGGACCTTTGTCTTTCTCGGCCTTC.

V and J are TRBV11-2 and TRBJ1-2; D might be TRBD1 (5 bases). The CDR3 contains 13 residues. CDR1 and CDR2 (germline): SGHAT, FQNNGV. Trimming stripped 5 bases from V and 0 bases from J, with 7 bases between. The CDR3 bases are TGTGCCAGCAGCCCCAGGGCTAACTATGGCTACACCTTC. Encoded protein: CASSPRANYGYTF.

The gene calls are TRBV6-5 and TRBJ1-2; the match to TRBD1 covers 8 bases. Trimming at V came to 5 bases and at J to 4 bases, leaving 6 bases not matched to a gene. CDR3 length equals 14 residues. Looked up from germline, CDR1 is MNHEY and CDR2 is SVGAGI. The chain's CDR3 is CASSRGQGFYGYTF. For the CDR3, the DNA is TGTGCCAGCAGTCGCGGACAGGGATTCTATGGCTACACCTTC.

V and J are TRBV18 and TRBJ1-3; no firm D call. The V end was cut by 6 bases, the J end by 3 bases, with 12 bases between. CDR1 KGHSH and CDR2 LQKENI come from the germline V gene. This CDR3 is 14 amino acids long. The CDR3 here is CASSPRESGNTIYF. The CDR3 coding sequence is TGTGCCAGCTCCCCCCGGGAGAGTGGAAACACCATATATTTT.

V usage is TRBV27 and J usage is TRBJ2-1; no clear D. The germline V gene encodes CDR1 MNHEY and CDR2 SMNVEV (reference sequence). V lost 7 bases and J lost 3, with 19 bases in between. This CDR3 is built from 16 residues. This chain's CDR3 is CASTQTPTLYYNEQFF. Here the CDR3 DNA reads TGTGCCAGCACCCAGACACCGACCCTGTACTACAATGAGCAGTTCTTC.

The CDR3 coding sequence is TGTGCCAGCAGTTTGGGGAGTGAAAAACTGTTTTTT. Translated: CASSLGSEKLFF. The rearrangement uses TRBV12-3 or TRBV12-4 and TRBJ1-4; D ambiguous. Trimming left V 3 bases short and J 7 bases short, with 6 bases between. This CDR3 is 12 amino acids long.

This clone has just one count. The chain recombines TRBV19 with TRBJ2-2, with 8 bases that match TRBD1. Germline V gene lookup returns CDR1 LNHDA and CDR2 SQIVND (reference sequence). This CDR3 is built from 16 residues. Losses at the gene ends were 5 bases for V and 6 bases for J; bases not matched to a gene: 11. DNA for the CDR3: TGTGCCAGTAGTTCATTTGGGACAGGAACCTCCGGGGAGCTGTTTTTT. This sequence encodes CASSSFGTGTSGELFF.

V is TRBV5-4 and J is TRBJ2-2; 8 bases match TRBD1. Germline loops: CDR1 SGHNT, CDR2 YYREEE (reference sequence). CDR3 size: 14 residues. With 1 base clipped from V and 7 bases from J, the junction kept 3 bases outside the gene matches. DNA for the CDR3: TGTGCCAGCAGCTTGTCGGGACAGGTCGGGGAGCTGTTTTTT. Amino acids: CASSLSGQVGELFF.

This rearrangement joins TRBV5-4 to TRBJ2-5, with TRBD1 matching over 8 bases. After removal of 0 bases from V and 1 base from J, the junction contained 2 bases not matched to a gene. The CDR3 covers 15 residues. The germline gives CDR1 SGHNT, CDR2 YYREEE (reference sequence). CDR3 nucleotides: TGTGCCAGCAGCTTGGCAGGGGGCACCCAAGAGACCCAGTACTTC. Its protein is CASSLAGGTQETQYF. Full variable domain (missing parts from reference TRBV5-4 and TRBJ2-5): ETGVTQSPTHLIKTRGQQVTLRCSSQSGHNTVSWYQQALGQGPQFIFQYYREEENGRGNFPPRFSGLQFPNYSSELNVNALELDDSALYLCASSLAGGTQETQYFGPGTRLLVL.

This rearrangement joins TRBV5-1 to TRBJ2-3; D ambiguous. CDR1 and CDR2 (germline): SGHRS, YFSETQ. Trimming shortened V by 0 bases and J by 4 bases, and 9 bases separated the two germline ends. The CDR3 has 14 amino acids. Here the CDR3 reads CASSLGFEADTQYF. CDR3 sequence (DNA): TGCGCCAGCAGCTTGGGGTTCGAGGCAGATACGCAGTATTTT.

This chain links TRBV6-5 with TRBJ1-6; TRBD1 aligns across 7 bases. The germline V gene encodes CDR1 MNHEY and CDR2 SVGAGI. The CDR3 is made up of 13 amino acids. V lost 8 bases to trimming and J lost 10 bases; unmatched junction nucleotides: 8. CDR3 coding DNA: TGTGCCAGCGCCTTCACAGGGGACTCACCCCTCCACTTT. Protein sequence: CASAFTGDSPLHF.

The chain employs TRBV27 and TRBJ1-1, with D possibly TRBD1 on 6 matching bases. The V end was cut by 5 bases, the J end by 1 base, with 14 bases between. CDR1 and CDR2 from the germline V gene are MNHEY and SMNVEV (reference sequence). The CDR3 sequence is 15 residues long. The CDR3 DNA follows: TGTGCCAGCAGTACTCAGGGACATCAGAACACTGAAGCTTTCTTT. This gives the protein CASSTQGHQNTEAFF.

The chain uses TRBV11-3 and TRBJ2-7, with D tentatively TRBD1 (6 bases). Germline values: CDR1 SGHNT, CDR2 YENEEA. The CDR3 is 14 amino acids. V lost 3 bases and J lost 2, with 11 bases in between. CDR3 sequence: CASSLGSGAYEQYF. Written as DNA, the CDR3 is TGTGCCAGCAGCTTGGGATCAGGGGCCTACGAGCAGTACTTC.

The DNA for the CDR3 is TGTGCCACCAGCGCGAGGACAGGGTACAATGAGCAGTTCTTC. Its translation: CATSARTGYNEQFF. The V call is TRBV15, the J call TRBJ2-1, with 8 bases fitting TRBD1. After removal of 5 bases from V and 4 bases from J, the junction contained 4 bases not matched to a gene. CDR1 is LNHNV and CDR2 is YYDKDF in the germline V gene (reference sequence). The CDR3 runs 14 residues.

In its sample, this clone was seen once. This chain uses TRBV11-3 with TRBJ2-7; 7 bases are a match to TRBD1. The length of the CDR3 is 11 residues. Per the germline V gene, CDR1 is SGHNT and CDR2 is YENEEA. Losses at the gene ends were 5 bases for V and 5 bases for J; bases not matched to a gene: 0. CDR3: CASSQGDEQYF. The DNA of the CDR3 is TGTGCCAGCAGCCAGGGGGACGAGCAGTACTTC.

V is TRBV23-1 and J is TRBJ1-2; a weak D match, TRBD1 (6 bases). TRBV23-1 is placed among ORFs of uncertain function. The CDR3 runs to 14 residues. V lost 3 bases to trimming and J lost 6 bases, with 14 bases between them. CDR3 protein: CASSHSPQGDGYTF. For the CDR3, the DNA is TGCGCCAGCAGTCATTCCCCACAGGGCGATGGCTACACCTTC.

The chain is built from TRBV6-4 and TRBJ1-1; TRBD1 matches 7 bases. V dropped 2 bases and J dropped 11; count of bases not matched to a gene: 5. From germline, CDR1 is MRHNA and CDR2 SNTAGT. This CDR3 has 12 residues. The chain's CDR3 is CASSDATGFAFF. CDR3 coding DNA: TGTGCCAGCAGTGACGCGACAGGGTTCGCTTTCTTT.

The J gene is TRBJ2-1, the V gene TRBV27, with unresolved D. The V end lost 6 bases, the J end lost 0 bases, and 6 bases lay between the germline ends. Germline CDR1 reads MNHEY; CDR2 reads SMNVEV (reference sequence). The CDR3 length is 13 residues. In DNA form, the CDR3 reads TGTGCCAGCAGCTCAGGCTCCTACAATGAGCAGTTCTTC. Amino acid sequence: CASSSGSYNEQFF.

The CDR3 DNA follows: TGTGCCAGCAGCTTAGAGGATAACAGGGTATCTTCAGTCTATGGCTACACCTTC. It codes for CASSLEDNRVSSVYGYTF. The J gene is TRBJ1-2, the V gene TRBV11-2, with D possibly matching TRBD1 (6 bases). CDR3 length: 18 residues. Germline V gives CDR1 SGHAT, CDR2 FQNNGV. V lost 0 bases, J lost 4 bases, and 21 bases lay in between.

A single count supports this clone. The J gene is TRBJ2-2, the V gene TRBV3-1 (or the pseudogene TRBV3-2); 7 nucleotides match TRBD1. The germline gives CDR1 LGHDT, CDR2 YNNKEL (reference sequence). The V segment lost 3 bases and the J segment 7 bases; nucleotides outside the gene matches: 2. The CDR3 totals 13 residues. CDR3 DNA sequence: TGTGCCAGCAGCCACGGGACAGTCGGGGAGCTGTTTTTT. Protein product: CASSHGTVGELFF.

This clone appeared once. The chain employs TRBV5-1 and TRBJ1-4; 9 bases fit TRBD1. This CDR3 is built from 15 residues. Germline V gives CDR1 SGHRS, CDR2 YFSETQ. V lost 3 bases and J lost 6; bases outside the gene matches: 6. CDR3 sequence: CASSSTGGFDEKLFF. The CDR3 DNA follows: TGCGCCAGCAGCTCTACAGGGGGCTTTGATGAAAAACTGTTTTTT. Complete variable domain (other parts from reference TRBV5-1 and TRBJ1-4): KAGVTQTPRYLIKTRGQQVTLSCSPISGHRSVSWYQQTPGQGLQFLFEYFSETQRNKGNFPGRFSGRQFSNSRSEMNVSTLELGDSALYLCASSSTGGFDEKLFFGSGTQLSVL.